These 19 T cell receptor beta chains were sequenced from one sample in a study of cytomegalovirus exposure and HLA in healthy donors. The primer mix had 60 Vbeta and 13 Jbeta primers. Only in-frame clones appear in the TCRdb table, and some are missing; sequencing was by immunoSEQ multiplex PCR. The table records tens of thousands of clones, 76% of them present only once. Input material: PBMCs. All receptors derive from a man aged 18 to 30 in good health and CMV-seronegative.

The V and J genes are TRBV30 and TRBJ2-5; TRBD1 matches at 11 bases. CDR3 size: 18 residues. The germline CDR1 and CDR2 sequences are GTSNPN and SVGIG (reference sequence). V was clipped by 3 bases and J by 4 bases; unmatched bases: 16. The CDR3 DNA sequence: TGTGCCTGGAGAGGGGACCGTGGAGGACAGGGGGCGGGAGAGACCCAGTACTTC. This codes for CAWRGDRGGQGAGETQYF.

CDR3 nucleotide sequence: TGCGCCAGCAGCGCCCGAGCCGGGGTTGGGGACACTGAAGCTTTCTTT. It yields the protein CASSARAGVGDTEAFF. The J gene is TRBJ1-1, the V gene TRBV5-1, with D uncertain. The CDR3 consists of 16 residues. Germline assignment: CDR1 SGHRS and CDR2 YFSETQ. Trimming left V 4 bases short and J 3 bases short, with 19 bases between. Full variable domain (missing parts from reference TRBV5-1 and TRBJ1-1): KAGVTQTPRYLIKTRGQQVTLSCSPISGHRSVSWYQQTPGQGLQFLFEYFSETQRNKGNFPGRFSGRQFSNSRSEMNVSTLELGDSALYLCASSARAGVGDTEAFFGQGTRLTVV.

Only a few counts were recorded for this clone. V usage is TRBV28 and J usage is TRBJ1-3, with TRBD1 matching 7 bases. V shed 6 bases, J shed 4 bases, and the junction held 6 bases outside the gene matches. This CDR3 spans 14 amino acids. CDR1 is MDHEN, CDR2 SYDVKM, per germline. CDR3 loop: CASSLTGTGNTIYF. CDR3 DNA sequence: TGTGCCAGCAGCCTGACAGGGACAGGAAACACCATATATTTT.

The V call is TRBV4-2, the J call TRBJ2-3; 13 bases align to TRBD2. The trim removed 5 bases at V and 1 base at J, leaving 9 bases unmatched. Germline values: CDR1 LGHNA, CDR2 YNFKEQ. The CDR3 runs 18 residues. The CDR3 loop is CASSDLGLAGARTDTQYF. CDR3 coding DNA: TGTGCCAGCAGCGACCTTGGACTAGCGGGGGCCCGCACAGATACGCAGTATTTT.

This clone showed up just a few times. A junction boundary mismatches the germline segment, possibly from a read error. The gene calls are TRBV15 and TRBJ2-1; 11 bases fit TRBD2. The CDR3 extends over 13 amino acids. Germline CDR1 and CDR2: LNHNV and YYDKDF (reference sequence). Here the CDR3 reads CATSRGLTSGVIF. DNA of the CDR3: TGTGCCACCAGCAGAGGCCTGACTAGCGGGGTAATCTTC.

The chain carries TRBV4-2 and TRBJ1-1; 7 bases map to TRBD1. CDR1 is LGHNA and CDR2 is YNFKEQ in the germline V gene. The CDR3 extends over 15 amino acids. Unmatched junction bases numbered 3, after V lost 2 bases and J lost 0 bases. CDR3 loop: CASSQTGELNTEAFF. In DNA form, the CDR3 reads TGTGCCAGCAGCCAAACAGGGGAGCTGAACACTGAAGCTTTCTTT.

In its sample, this clone was seen once. The chain uses TRBV28 and TRBJ1-2, with 9 bases matching TRBD1. Losses at the gene ends were 6 bases for V and 4 bases for J; bases not matched to a gene: 9. Per germline, CDR1 MDHEN and CDR2 SYDVKM. CDR3 length equals 15 residues. The CDR3 DNA sequence: TGTGCCAGCAGGAAACCGGGACAGGGTGGCTATGGCTACACCTTC. Amino acids: CASRKPGQGGYGYTF.

Only a few counts were recorded for this clone. The chain carries TRBV5-6 and TRBJ1-6, with D unclear. Germline CDR1 and CDR2: SGHDT and YYEEEE. The CDR3 covers 15 residues. Trimming took off 4 bases at V and 5 bases at J, with 13 bases between the two ends. The CDR3: CASSVLRTNNSPLHF. DNA of the CDR3: TGTGCCAGCAGCGTCCTCCGCACAAATAATTCACCCCTCCACTTT.

The J gene is TRBJ2-7, the V gene TRBV5-1; 8 bases agree with TRBD1. This CDR3 comprises 15 residues. Germline-derived CDR1 and CDR2 are SGHRS and YFSETQ. The J segment lost 2 bases and the V segment lost 0 bases, leaving 4 bases of the junction unmatched. The CDR3 reads CASSLAPGGAYEQYF. The CDR3 DNA reads TGCGCCAGCAGCTTGGCCCCAGGGGGCGCCTACGAGCAGTACTTC.

The rearrangement uses TRBV14 and TRBJ2-7, with 8 bases lining up with TRBD1. After removal of 4 bases from V and 1 base from J, the junction contained 6 bases not matched to a gene. The CDR3 extends over 15 amino acids. Germline V lookup: CDR1 SGHDN, CDR2 FVKESK. The CDR3 DNA is TGTGCCAGCAGCCTTAACGGACAGGGTTCCTACGAGCAGTACTTC. Residues: CASSLNGQGSYEQYF.

This chain connects TRBV19 to TRBJ1-4; D possibly corresponds to TRBD1 (6 bases). Germline assignment: CDR1 LNHDA and CDR2 SQIVND (reference sequence). V was cut by 0 bases and J by 5 bases, with 19 bases left in between. This CDR3 spans 18 amino acids. The chain's CDR3 is CASSIDSTGKRGNEKLFF. As DNA, the CDR3 is TGTGCCAGTAGTATAGATTCTACAGGGAAAAGGGGAAATGAAAAACTGTTTTTT. The complete variable domain, with remaining parts taken from reference TRBV19 and TRBJ1-4, reads DGGITQSPKYLFRKEGQNVTLSCEQNLNHDAMYWYRQDPGQGLRLIYYSQIVNDFQKGDIAEGYSVSREKKESFPLTVTSAQKNPTAFYLCASSIDSTGKRGNEKLFFGSGTQLSVL.

The rearrangement uses TRBV7-8 and TRBJ2-3, with 9 bases fitting TRBD1. The V gene's germline CDR1 is SGHVS and CDR2 FQNEAQ. The V gene end was trimmed by 2 bases and the J gene end by 1 base; junction bases not matched to a gene: 1. The CDR3 is 15 residues long. The CDR3 DNA follows: TGTGCCAGCAGCTTAAGGACAGGGGGCACAGATACGCAGTATTTT. Translation: CASSLRTGGTDTQYF.

This chain's CDR3 is CASSEAGQVYEQYF. The CDR3 nucleotides are TGTGCCAGCAGTGAAGCGGGACAGGTGTACGAGCAGTACTTC. V gene TRBV6-1 combines with J gene TRBJ2-7, with TRBD1 matching over 8 bases. This CDR3 has 14 amino acids. Germline loops: CDR1 MNHNS, CDR2 SASEGT. The V segment lost 0 bases and the J segment 4 bases; nucleotides outside the gene matches: 2.

This rearrangement joins TRBV28 to TRBJ2-3, with 7 nucleotides matching TRBD1. This CDR3 is built from 17 residues. With V trimmed by 6 bases and J by 0 bases, 12 bases remained unmatched. Per the germline V gene, CDR1 is MDHEN and CDR2 is SYDVKM. The CDR3 loop reads CASSGQVKRTSTDTQYF. The CDR3 DNA reads as TGTGCCAGCAGCGGACAGGTTAAACGCACTAGCACAGATACGCAGTATTTT.

The rearrangement uses TRBV30 and TRBJ1-1; perhaps TRBD1 as D (6 bases). The CDR3 loop spans 14 amino acids. Deletions cut 3 bases from V and 2 bases from J, with 13 bases between. Germline V gene sequence: CDR1 GTSNPN, CDR2 SVGIG (reference sequence). CDR3 sequence reads: CAWRSGAGNTEAFF. The CDR3 nucleotides are TGTGCCTGGAGGTCAGGGGCAGGCAACACTGAAGCTTTCTTT. Full variable domain (outside the CDR3, taken from reference TRBV30 and TRBJ1-1): SQTIHQWPATLVQPVGSPLSLECTVEGTSNPNLYWYRQAAGRGLQLLFYSVGIGQISSEVPQNLSASRPQDRQFILSSKKLLLSDSGFYLCAWRSGAGNTEAFFGQGTRLTVV.

This chain links TRBV9 with TRBJ2-1; possible D gene TRBD1, 5 bases. The germline gives CDR1 SGDLS, CDR2 YYNGEE. The CDR3 is 14 residues long. The V gene lost 6 bases and the J gene lost 5 bases, with 15 bases spanning the gap. The CDR3 loop is CASNSQGFHNEQFF. The CDR3 nucleotides are TGTGCCAGCAACTCTCAGGGATTTCACAATGAGCAGTTCTTC.

The V gene is TRBV4-3, the J gene TRBJ2-3, with 10 nucleotides matching TRBD2. The J segment lost 3 bases and the V segment lost 0 bases, leaving 9 bases of the junction unmatched. This CDR3 contains 18 residues. Germline V gene data show CDR1 as LGHNA and CDR2 as YSLEER. The CDR3 sequence is CASSQDGPGTSETDTQYF. The CDR3 DNA reads TGCGCCAGCAGCCAAGATGGTCCAGGGACTAGCGAAACAGATACGCAGTATTTT.

V usage is TRBV11-2 and J usage is TRBJ2-5; 13 nucleotides line up with TRBD2. The CDR3 consists of 16 residues. With 1 base clipped from V and 1 base from J, the junction kept 0 bases outside the gene matches. Germline assignment: CDR1 SGHAT and CDR2 FQNNGV. The CDR3 DNA reads as TGTGCCAGCAGCTTAGGGACTAGCGGGGGCCAAGAGACCCAGTACTTC. It yields the protein CASSLGTSGGQETQYF. Full variable domain (missing parts from reference TRBV11-2 and TRBJ2-5): EAGVAQSPRYKIIEKRQSVAFWCNPISGHATLYWYQQILGQGPKLLIQFQNNGVVDDSQLPKDRFSAERLKGVDSTLKIQPAKLEDSAVYLCASSLGTSGGQETQYFGPGTRLLVL.

The chain links TRBV6-6 to TRBJ2-5; possible D gene TRBD1, 5 bases. The DNA end lines up better with TRBJ2-7; the J call may be wrong. The germline V gene has CDR1 MNHNY and CDR2 SVGAGI (reference sequence). The CDR3 sequence is 12 residues long. The CDR3 loop is CASSYRGYEQYF. CDR3 sequence (DNA): TGTGCCAGCAGTTACAGGGGTTACGAGCAGTACTTC.